The sequence of this TCR beta chain was determined in a study of shared clonotypes between healthy human individuals (dated by TCRdb to 2020 to 2022). For the study in its entirety: The cohort included a few men and a couple of women between 18 and 49 years of age. Leukapheresis yielded between about 0.94 and 9.5 billion PBMCs per donor. To estimate repertoire size and how much clonotypes are shared between individuals, the study performed deep sequencing of blood TCR repertoires from roughly five healthy adults. Per donor, three plates each were used for CD4 naive and CD4 memory, two for CD8 naive, and one for CD8 memory. Libraries were prepared and TCR repertoires were sequenced by different laboratories using diverse techniques, in order to increase sequencing depth and limit assay-specific biases. Broad study findings and their caveats: Sampling was limited to blood, and TCR repertoires in tissue likely differ from TCR repertoires in blood. Higher generation probabilities were observed for clonotypes shared by all four sorted-subset donors than for non-shared clonotypes. When several donors were compared, the shared fraction of clonotypes was about 5.5% for naive CD4, about 4% for naive CD8, more than 2% for memory CD4, and around 0.4% for memory CD8. Pairwise subsampling indicated that sequencing depth was expected to affect the degree of clonotype sharing among donors. Because the study included a small number of donors, the genetic and exposure-history diversity represented was limited. Naive subsets generally had larger estimated clonotype richness than memory subsets. Incomplete sequencing was indicated by rarefaction of sorted-subset datasets, despite the large sequencing depth.

Donors were healthy HIV-negative adults with no recently reported acute infections or vaccinations. Only Caucasian adults living in Nashville, Tennessee, USA were represented among the donors. CD4+ T cells were enriched through magnetic negative selection, after which naive cells were positively selected on CD45RA and the remaining negative fraction served as the memory subset. Blood was obtained by leukapheresis, after which PBMCs were separated by Ficoll-Histopaque density gradient centrifugation and cryopreserved in liquid nitrogen vapor phase. Analytical flow cytometry was used to check the purity and quantity of each magnetically sorted T cell population. From each sorted fraction, genomic DNA was isolated and quantified by UV absorbance on a Nanodrop 2000c. TCR CDR3 regions were amplified from genomic DNA by multiplex PCR using the deep immunoSEQ assay. Extracted genomic DNA from each cell subset was spread evenly across all wells of several immunoSEQ 96-well plates, with each plate serving as a replicate. For sorted subsets, roughly 200 ng of genomic DNA, equivalent to 25,000 to 30,000 T cell genomes, went into each replicate PCR. The purified libraries were quantified using a Qubit 3.0 fluorometer, sized with a Bioanalyzer 2100, and then quantified again using the KAPA Library Quantification kit. Every immunoSEQ 96-well plate was sequenced on a separate single-read 150-cycle Illumina NextSeq 550 flow cell. The authors' analysis ran thus. Because the immunoSEQ output included only junctional sequences and no quality scores, the filtering could not be the same as the filtering used for full-length reads. Sequences were annotated with PyIR, a Python wrapper for IgBLAST v1.9, using IMGT germline references to assign V/J genes and CDR3. Reads were filtered out if the reads had weak V/J assignments (E-value above 1e-6), no CDR3, stop codons, out-of-frame junctions, or ambiguous translated residues. V3J clonotypes were defined by identical inferred V gene, J gene, and CDR3 amino acid sequence. The percentage overlap between two repertoires was calculated by dividing the number of shared unique clonotypes by the size of the smaller repertoire. RTK rarefaction, the Chao1 estimator, and Recon v2.1 estimates of unobserved clonotypes were used to assess repertoire richness. Generation probabilities for all TCRbeta clonotypes obtained by the gDNA method from a handful of donors were computed using OLGA. TCRdb carries this immuneACCESS record with in-frame sequences only. Its versions omit some clonotypes, under half of them owing to an unresolved V gene in the studies checked, with the rest unexplained. That table furnishes V, J and clone size, whereas the DNA furnished D and trimming. The sample table records around 1.5 million clones; 98% of these occur just once. The ten top clones hold approximately 0.44% of the sample.

Including the terminal cysteine and phenylalanine, the CDR3 comprises 16 residues. Only CDR3 DNA is held: 48 bases, read in frame from base 1. Germline trimming amounts to 3 bases on V and 3 bases on J, with 2 as the count of junction bases outside the gene matches. Via the germline V gene (reference sequence), CDR1 is SEHNR and CDR2 FQNEAQ. Of note for this clone: Its antigen has not been determined. No clone much larger than this one lies a single base away; base qualities are absent.

This TCR was sampled from a man aged 25-45 years in good health. The rearranged segments are TRBV7-9 and TRBJ2-7; 16 bases in the junction line up with TRBD2. Sequencing was performed on naive CD4+ T cells sorted from blood. Reading the label with the study, this specimen's cell subset or site is: CD45RA+ positively selected. The CDR3 in this case is CASSLGTSGRDYEQYF. The DNA sequence is TGTGCCAGCAGCTTGGGGACTAGCGGGAGGGACTACGAGCAGTACTTC.